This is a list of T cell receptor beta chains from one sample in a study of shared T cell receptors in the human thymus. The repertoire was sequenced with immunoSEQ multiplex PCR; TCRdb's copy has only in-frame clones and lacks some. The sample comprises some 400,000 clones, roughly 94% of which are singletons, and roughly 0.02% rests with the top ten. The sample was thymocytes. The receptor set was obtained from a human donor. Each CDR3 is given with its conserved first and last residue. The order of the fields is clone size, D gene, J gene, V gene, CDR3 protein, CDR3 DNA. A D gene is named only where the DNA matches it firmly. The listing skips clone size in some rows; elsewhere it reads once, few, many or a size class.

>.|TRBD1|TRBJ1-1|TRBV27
CASSPPDRGEAFF
TGTGCCAGCAGTCCGCCGGACAGGGGTGAAGCTTTCTTT
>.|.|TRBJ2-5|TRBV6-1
CASSEGAVLQETQYF
TGTGCCAGCAGTGAAGGGGCAGTTCTCCAAGAGACCCAGTACTTC
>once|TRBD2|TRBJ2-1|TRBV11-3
CASSLKLAGESAYNEQFF
TGTGCCAGCAGCTTAAAACTAGCGGGAGAGTCCGCCTACAATGAGCAGTTCTTC
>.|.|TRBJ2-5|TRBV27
CASSPQAPPETQYF
TGTGCCAGCAGCCCCCAGGCCCCCCCAGAGACCCAGTACTTC
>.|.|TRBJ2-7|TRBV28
CASSSLGFYEQYF
TGTGCCAGCAGTTCCCTGGGCTTCTACGAGCAGTACTTC
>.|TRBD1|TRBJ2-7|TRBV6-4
CASSVGTGFCYEQYF
TGTGCCAGCAGTGTCGGGACAGGGTTCTGTTACGAGCAGTACTTC
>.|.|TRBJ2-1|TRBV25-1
CASRNQHRDNEQFF
TGTGCCAGCCGCAACCAGCACCGAGACAATGAGCAGTTCTTC
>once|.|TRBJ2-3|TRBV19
CASSIVFRGETDTQYF
TGTGCCAGTAGTATAGTCTTCAGGGGCGAGACAGATACGCAGTATTTT
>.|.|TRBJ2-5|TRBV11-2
CASSLNVGETQYF
TGTGCCAGCAGCCTTAACGTCGGCGAGACCCAGTACTTC
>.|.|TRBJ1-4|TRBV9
CASSEKWVGVAPATNEKLFF
TGTGCCAGCAGCGAAAAATGGGTGGGGGTGGCACCTGCAACTAATGAAAAACTGTTTTTT
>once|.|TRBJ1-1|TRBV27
CASSGQRGDRAEAFF
TGTGCCAGCAGTGGCCAGCGGGGGGATAGGGCTGAAGCTTTCTTT
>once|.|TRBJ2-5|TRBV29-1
CSAPLETQYF
TGCAGTGCTCCCTTGGAGACCCAGTACTTC
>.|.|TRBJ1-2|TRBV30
CASWGGWSGYTF
TGTGCTTCGTGGGGCGGGTGGAGCGGCTACACCTTC
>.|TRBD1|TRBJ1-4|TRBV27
CASSLGQGGLWGEKLFF
TGTGCCAGCAGTCTCGGACAGGGAGGGCTCTGGGGAGAAAAACTGTTTTTT
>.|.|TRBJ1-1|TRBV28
CASSPSLLSEAFF
TGTGCCAGCAGCCCCTCCTTGTTGAGTGAAGCTTTCTTT
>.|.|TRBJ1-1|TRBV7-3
CASSPTPVSMNTEAFF
TGTGCCAGCAGCCCTACTCCGGTCTCGATGAACACTGAAGCTTTCTTT
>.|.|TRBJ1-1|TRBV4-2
CASSQENGAEAFF
TGTGCCAGCAGCCAAGAGAACGGGGCTGAAGCTTTCTTT
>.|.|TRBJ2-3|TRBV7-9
CASTRLDTDTQYF
TGTGCCAGCACGCGACTAGACACAGATACGCAGTATTTT
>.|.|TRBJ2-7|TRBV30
CAWSVPSNWIYEQYF
TGTGCCTGGAGTGTCCCTAGCAATTGGATTTACGAGCAGTACTTC
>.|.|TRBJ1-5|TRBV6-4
CASSAFASNQPQHF
TGTGCCAGCAGTGCCTTCGCCAGCAATCAGCCCCAGCATTTT
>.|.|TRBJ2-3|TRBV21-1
CASSTCSGQASTDTQYF
TGTGCCAGCAGCACCTGCTCTGGACAGGCGAGCACAGATACGCAGTATTTT
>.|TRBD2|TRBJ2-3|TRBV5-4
CASSLDVGRREPDTQYF
TGTGCCAGCAGCTTGGACGTGGGACGGCGGGAGCCAGATACGCAGTATTTT
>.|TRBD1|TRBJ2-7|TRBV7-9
CASSLQWGGQGRSEQYF
TGTGCCAGCAGCTTGCAGTGGGGGGGACAGGGAAGATCCGAGCAGTACTTC
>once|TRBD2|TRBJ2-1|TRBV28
CASSLAGVLNNEQFF
TGTGCCAGCAGTCTAGCGGGAGTACTCAACAATGAGCAGTTCTTC
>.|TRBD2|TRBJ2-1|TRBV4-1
CASSQDRTSASYNEQFF
TGCGCCAGCAGCCAAGATCGGACTAGCGCGAGCTACAATGAGCAGTTCTTC
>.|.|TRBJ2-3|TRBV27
CASSWNCTDTQYF
TGTGCCAGCAGTTGGAACTGCACAGATACGCAGTATTTT
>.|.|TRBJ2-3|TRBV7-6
CASSLVTLGSTDTQYF
TGTGCCAGCAGCTTAGTGACACTGGGCAGCACAGATACGCAGTATTTT